The 22 T cell receptor beta chains in this list originate from one sample, sequenced in a study of blood T cell repertoires in COVID-19. Only in-frame clones appear in the TCRdb table, and some are missing; sequencing was by immunoSEQ multiplex PCR. The sample holds 98,000 or so clones, about 80% seen once. The specimen sequenced was peripheral blood. These receptors all come from a woman of 80 years or more with active or convalescent COVID-19.

The J gene is TRBJ2-7, the V gene TRBV27; the match to TRBD2 covers 9 bases. With 4 bases clipped from V and 3 bases from J, the junction kept 7 bases outside the gene matches. The CDR3 is made up of 15 amino acids. Germline assignment: CDR1 MNHEY and CDR2 SMNVEV (reference sequence). The CDR3 sequence is CASSSGGRDRYEQYF. In DNA, the CDR3 is TGTGCCAGCAGTTCGGGCGGGAGGGATCGCTACGAGCAGTACTTC.

The V gene is TRBV3-1 (or the pseudogene TRBV3-2), the J gene TRBJ2-3, with 7 bases aligning to TRBD2. In germline, CDR1 is LGHDT, CDR2 YNNKEL (reference sequence). This CDR3 has 16 residues. Losses at the gene ends were 4 bases for V and 5 bases for J; bases not matched to a gene: 12. In DNA form, the CDR3 reads TGTGCCAGCAGCCCCCTCCGCCGAACGGGGGGAGATACGCAGTATTTT. It specifies CASSPLRRTGGDTQYF.

CDR3 residues: CASSSDREATF. CDR3 coding DNA: TGTGCCAGCAGCTCGGACAGGGAAGCCACCTTC. V is TRBV7-2 and J is TRBJ1-2; 8 bases line up with TRBD1. V gave up 4 bases and J gave up 13 bases; unmatched junction bases: 5. This CDR3 is built from 11 residues. Germline V gives CDR1 SGHTA, CDR2 FQGNSA.

This clone has only one observation. The germline gene is not matched at one end of the junction; a read error may be the cause. The chain has TRBV4-2 and TRBJ2-1; 8 nucleotides align to TRBD2. The CDR3 has 15 amino acids. The germline CDR1 and CDR2 sequences are LGHNA and YNFKEQ. The CDR3 nucleotides read TGTGCCAGCAGCCAAGTCCGGGAGGGGAACAATGGGCAGTTCTTC. Protein: CASSQVREGNNGQFF.

This chain connects TRBV30 to TRBJ1-3, with D possibly TRBD1 on 6 matching bases. CDR1 is GTSNPN and CDR2 is SVGIG in the germline V gene (reference sequence). Deletions cut 5 bases from V and 5 bases from J, with 16 bases between. This CDR3 region has 14 residues. This chain's CDR3 is CAWRRGGPRNTIYF. The CDR3 DNA sequence: TGTGCCTGGCGCCGCGGGGGGCCGCGAAACACCATATATTTT. The whole variable domain, remainder taken from reference TRBV30 and TRBJ1-3, is SQTIHQWPATLVQPVGSPLSLECTVEGTSNPNLYWYRQAAGRGLQLLFYSVGIGQISSEVPQNLSASRPQDRQFILSSKKLLLSDSGFYLCAWRRGGPRNTIYFGEGSWLTVV.

CDR3 in DNA: TGTGCCAGCACCCCAGGGATGGGCTCCTACAATGAGCAGTTCTTC. Its translation: CASTPGMGSYNEQFF. The chain uses TRBV6-5 and TRBJ2-1; TRBD1 is a possible D gene (5 bases). V gave up 7 bases and J gave up 0 bases, with 13 bases separating them. This CDR3 has 15 residues. The V gene's germline CDR1 is MNHEY and CDR2 SVGAGI.

The chain has TRBV28 and TRBJ1-2; 9 bases match TRBD1. Germline-derived CDR1 and CDR2 are MDHEN and SYDVKM. Trimming removed 5 bases from V and 4 bases from J; junction bases left unmatched: 5. The CDR3 length is 14 residues. The DNA of the CDR3 is TGTGCCAGCAGTGGGGGACAGGGTGGCTATGGCTACACCTTC. As protein: CASSGGQGGYGYTF.

The chain combines TRBV19 with TRBJ2-7; the D gene is possibly TRBD1 (6 bases). Germline V lookup: CDR1 LNHDA, CDR2 SQIVND (reference sequence). The CDR3 has 15 residues. V lost 2 bases and J 0 bases, leaving 11 bases between the germline ends. CDR3 sequence (DNA): TGTGCCAGTAGTATAAGTGGGGGCGGCTCCTACGAGCAGTACTTC. Its translation: CASSISGGGSYEQYF.

The chain uses TRBV7-9 and TRBJ1-2, with D perhaps TRBD1 (6 bases). Germline CDR1 SEHNR, CDR2 FQNEAQ (reference sequence). V was pared by 2 bases and J by 3 bases, with 7 bases between. There are 13 residues in the CDR3. In DNA form, the CDR3 reads TGTGCCAGCAGCTTAAGGACAGACTATGGCTACACCTTC. Amino acid sequence: CASSLRTDYGYTF.

V and J are TRBV27 and TRBJ1-6; 8 positions match TRBD1. Germline lookup yields CDR1 MNHEY and CDR2 SMNVEV (reference sequence). The CDR3 runs to 16 residues. The V segment lost 5 bases and the J segment 7 bases; nucleotides outside the gene matches: 10. The CDR3 nucleotides read TGTGCCAGCAGTAGCCGCGGGACAGGTGGGAATTCACCCCTCCACTTT. The encoded protein is CASSSRGTGGNSPLHF.

The gene calls are TRBV30 and TRBJ1-6; D is perhaps TRBD1 (6 bases). Per the germline V gene, CDR1 is GTSNPN and CDR2 is SVGIG (reference sequence). This CDR3 has 14 residues. Trimming left V 0 bases short and J 11 bases short, with 14 bases between. The CDR3 protein is CAWSVLGGPAPLHF. Here the CDR3 DNA reads TGTGCCTGGAGTGTACTGGGGGGGCCGGCACCCCTCCACTTT.

This clone was recorded once. The chain couples TRBV6-2 or TRBV6-3 to TRBJ2-3; 7 nucleotides align to TRBD1. The V segment lost 7 bases and the J segment 2 bases; nucleotides outside the gene matches: 6. This CDR3 has 14 amino acids. CDR1 and CDR2 (germline): MNHEY, SVGEGT. The CDR3 sequence is CASNPGQNTDTQYF. The DNA for the CDR3 is TGTGCCAGCAACCCGGGACAGAACACAGATACGCAGTATTTT.

As DNA, the CDR3 is TGTGCCACCTCGACTCAAGGTTTCCGGGAGCTGTTTTTT. Amino acid sequence: CATSTQGFRELFF. This sequence joins TRBV6-5 and TRBJ2-2; D is unclear. The V and J ends lost 10 bases and 9 bases respectively, with 18 bases between them. The CDR3 extends over 13 amino acids. CDR1 and CDR2 (germline): MNHEY, SVGAGI.

The J gene is TRBJ2-3, the V gene TRBV15; no clear D. The germline V gene has CDR1 LNHNV and CDR2 YYDKDF (reference sequence). There are 14 residues in the CDR3. V lost 2 bases, J lost 0 bases, and 6 bases lay in between. The CDR3 region is CATSRQVSTDTQYF. The DNA for the CDR3 is TGTGCCACCAGCAGACAGGTCAGCACAGATACGCAGTATTTT.

The CDR3 here is CASSLGQGGSPQHF. For the CDR3, the DNA is TGCGCCAGCAGCTTGGGACAGGGGGGTTCGCCCCAGCATTTT. This chain uses TRBV5-1 with TRBJ1-5; TRBD1 aligns across 9 bases. The CDR3 has 14 amino acids. The V and J ends lost 0 bases and 9 bases, in that order; junction bases with no gene match: 4. CDR1 is SGHRS and CDR2 is YFSETQ in the germline V gene.

This clone occurred once. This chain links TRBV28 with TRBJ1-5; perhaps TRBD1 as D (5 bases). V shed 6 bases and J shed 7 bases, with 13 bases lying between them. The CDR3 runs to 13 residues. Germline assignment: CDR1 MDHEN and CDR2 SYDVKM. The chain's CDR3 is CASRGGRIQPQHF. CDR3 DNA sequence: TGTGCCAGCAGGGGGGGACGGATACAGCCCCAGCATTTT.

The J gene is TRBJ1-2, the V gene TRBV7-8, with a weak D call TRBD1 (5 bases). The V gene's germline CDR1 is SGHVS and CDR2 FQNEAQ. Trimming took off 5 bases at V and 0 bases at J, with 16 bases between the two ends. The CDR3 has 16 residues. The CDR3 DNA is TGTGCCAGCAGCCCAGCGGAGGGGCGAGCTAACTATGGCTACACCTTC. As protein: CASSPAEGRANYGYTF.

This rearrangement joins TRBV10-3 to TRBJ1-1; D possibly corresponds to TRBD1 (5 bases). The germline V gene encodes CDR1 ENHRY and CDR2 SYGVKD. V was pared by 3 bases and J by 4 bases, with 12 bases between. The CDR3 runs 14 residues. The CDR3 sequence: CAISDWRGGTEAFF. The CDR3 DNA follows: TGTGCCATCAGTGACTGGAGGGGCGGCACTGAAGCTTTCTTT.

This chain links TRBV5-4 with TRBJ2-7, with 9 bases fitting TRBD2. V shed 3 bases and J 8 bases; nucleotides not matched to a gene: 9. The CDR3 is 14 amino acids. Germline loops: CDR1 SGHNT, CDR2 YYREEE (reference sequence). The CDR3 coding sequence is TGTGCCAGCAGCTCTAGCGGGACCGCCCTCAAGCAGTACTTC. Amino acid sequence: CASSSSGTALKQYF.

The chain uses TRBV14 and TRBJ2-7; D is perhaps TRBD1 (5 bases). There are 14 residues in the CDR3. Germline V CDR1 and CDR2: SGHDN, FVKESK. V was pared by 1 base and J by 6 bases, with 13 bases between. The CDR3 here is CASSQVVRAREQYF. CDR3 in DNA: TGTGCCAGCAGCCAAGTCGTCAGGGCGCGCGAGCAGTACTTC.

The chain recombines TRBV7-9 with TRBJ2-2, with D perhaps matching TRBD1 (7 bases). CDR1 and CDR2 (germline): SEHNR, FQNEAQ (reference sequence). The CDR3 runs 16 residues. Between the trimmed V and J ends, which lost 6 bases and 3 bases, there was a span of 17 bases. The CDR3 nucleotides are TGTGCCAGCAGGTCAGGAGGGGGCCAGTACACCGGGGAGCTGTTTTTT. Protein sequence: CASRSGGGQYTGELFF.

The V call is TRBV5-1, the J call TRBJ2-3, with D possibly TRBD2 on 7 matching bases. Germline-derived CDR1 and CDR2 are SGHRS and YFSETQ. CDR3 length equals 14 residues. V dropped 4 bases and J dropped 1 base, with 10 bases sitting between them. The CDR3 DNA reads as TGCGCCAGCAGCGACGGGGGGCGCACAGATACGCAGTATTTT. This translates into CASSDGGRTDTQYF.